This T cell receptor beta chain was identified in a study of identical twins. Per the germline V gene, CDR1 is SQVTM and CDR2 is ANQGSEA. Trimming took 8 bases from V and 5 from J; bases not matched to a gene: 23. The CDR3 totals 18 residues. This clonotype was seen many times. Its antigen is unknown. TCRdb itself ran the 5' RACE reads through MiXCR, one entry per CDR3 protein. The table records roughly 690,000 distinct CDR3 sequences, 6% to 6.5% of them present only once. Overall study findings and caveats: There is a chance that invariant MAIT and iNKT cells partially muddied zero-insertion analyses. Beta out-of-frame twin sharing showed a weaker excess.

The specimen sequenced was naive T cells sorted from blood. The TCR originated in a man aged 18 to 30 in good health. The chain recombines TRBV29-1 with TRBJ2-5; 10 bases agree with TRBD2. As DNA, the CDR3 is TGCAGCTCCTTGCGGGGTTGGCCTAGCGGGAGTGTCGGGGAGACCCAGTACTTC. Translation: CSSLRGWPSGSVGETQYF.